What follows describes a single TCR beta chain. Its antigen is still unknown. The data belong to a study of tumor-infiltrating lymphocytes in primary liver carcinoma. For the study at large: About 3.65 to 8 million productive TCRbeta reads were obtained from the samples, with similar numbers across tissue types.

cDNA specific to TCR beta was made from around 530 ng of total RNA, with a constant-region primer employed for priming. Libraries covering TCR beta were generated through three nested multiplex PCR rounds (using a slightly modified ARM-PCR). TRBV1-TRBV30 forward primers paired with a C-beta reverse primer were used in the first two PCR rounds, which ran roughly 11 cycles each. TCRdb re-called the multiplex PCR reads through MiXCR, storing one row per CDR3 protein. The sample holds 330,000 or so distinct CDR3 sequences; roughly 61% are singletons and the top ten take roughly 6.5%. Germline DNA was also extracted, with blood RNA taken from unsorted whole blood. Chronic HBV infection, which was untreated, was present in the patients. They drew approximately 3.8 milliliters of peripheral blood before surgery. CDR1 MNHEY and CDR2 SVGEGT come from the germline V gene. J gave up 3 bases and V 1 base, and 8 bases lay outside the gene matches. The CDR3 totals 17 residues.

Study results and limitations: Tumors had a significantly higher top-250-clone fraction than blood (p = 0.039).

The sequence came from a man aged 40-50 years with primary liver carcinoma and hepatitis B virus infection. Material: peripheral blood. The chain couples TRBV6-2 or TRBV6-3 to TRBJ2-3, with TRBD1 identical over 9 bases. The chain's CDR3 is CASSYLPGQGVTDTQYF. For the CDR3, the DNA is TGTGCCAGCAGTTACTTACCGGGACAGGGTGTGACAGATACGCAGTATTTT.